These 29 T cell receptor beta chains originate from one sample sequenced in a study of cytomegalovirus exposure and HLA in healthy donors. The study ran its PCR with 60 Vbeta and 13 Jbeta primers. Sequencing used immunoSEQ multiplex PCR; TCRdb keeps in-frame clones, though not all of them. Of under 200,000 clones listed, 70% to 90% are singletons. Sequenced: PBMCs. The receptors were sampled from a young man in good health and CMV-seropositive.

For the CDR3, the DNA is TGTGCCGGACAGGACACCCGATATGCTCCGAGTCATCAGCCCCAGCATTTT. Protein product: CAGQDTRYAPSHQPQHF. V gene TRBV2 combines with J gene TRBJ1-5; the match to TRBD1 covers 7 bases. This CDR3 is 17 amino acids long. Trimming at V came to 11 bases and at J to 5 bases, leaving 21 bases not matched to a gene. Germline V lookup: CDR1 SNHLY, CDR2 FYNNEI.

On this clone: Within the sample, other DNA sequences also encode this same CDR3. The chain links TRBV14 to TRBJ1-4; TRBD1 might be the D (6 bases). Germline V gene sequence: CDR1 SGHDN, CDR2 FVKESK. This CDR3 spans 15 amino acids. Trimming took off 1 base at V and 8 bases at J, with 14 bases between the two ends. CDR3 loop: CASSQVPGVGEKLFF. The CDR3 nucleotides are TGTGCCAGCAGCCAAGTCCCAGGGGTGGGGGAAAAACTGTTTTTT.

CDR3 sequence (DNA): TGTGCCAGCAGCTTGGGCCCCCTCGGGACTAGCGGGGGAGTTCAGTTCTTC. Its protein product is CASSLGPLGTSGGVQFF. The chain employs TRBV5-8 and TRBJ2-1; TRBD2 aligns across 14 bases. This CDR3 comprises 17 residues. Trimming at V came to 0 bases and at J to 13 bases, leaving 12 bases not matched to a gene. Germline V CDR1 and CDR2: SGHTS, YDEGEE.

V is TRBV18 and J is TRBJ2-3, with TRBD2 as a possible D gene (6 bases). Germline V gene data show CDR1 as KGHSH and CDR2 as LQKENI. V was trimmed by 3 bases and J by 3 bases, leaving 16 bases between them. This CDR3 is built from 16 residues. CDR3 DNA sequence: TGTGCCAGCTCACCGCGGGACGGGTTTACGACAGATACGCAGTATTTT. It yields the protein CASSPRDGFTTDTQYF.

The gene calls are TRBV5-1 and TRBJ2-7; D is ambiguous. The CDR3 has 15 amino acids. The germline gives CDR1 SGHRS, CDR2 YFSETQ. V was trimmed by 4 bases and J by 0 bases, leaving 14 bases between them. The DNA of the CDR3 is TGCGCCAGCAGCGCAAGCACATACAGCTCCTACGAGCAGTACTTC. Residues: CASSASTYSSYEQYF.

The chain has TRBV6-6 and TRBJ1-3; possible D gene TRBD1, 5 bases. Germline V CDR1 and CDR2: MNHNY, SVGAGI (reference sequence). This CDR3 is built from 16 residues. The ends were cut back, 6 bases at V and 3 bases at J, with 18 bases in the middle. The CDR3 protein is CASSLGDFRDGNTIYF. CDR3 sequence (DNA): TGTGCCAGCAGCCTAGGGGACTTTCGGGATGGAAACACCATATATTTT.

CDR3 amino acids: CAISESVQGARNTEAFF. The CDR3 region has the DNA TGTGCCATCAGTGAGTCGGTGCAGGGGGCGCGGAACACTGAAGCTTTCTTT. The chain combines TRBV10-3 with TRBJ1-1, with TRBD1 identical over 8 bases. This CDR3 has 17 amino acids. Per the germline V gene, CDR1 is ENHRY and CDR2 is SYGVKD. V was clipped by 0 bases and J by 1 base; unmatched bases: 7.

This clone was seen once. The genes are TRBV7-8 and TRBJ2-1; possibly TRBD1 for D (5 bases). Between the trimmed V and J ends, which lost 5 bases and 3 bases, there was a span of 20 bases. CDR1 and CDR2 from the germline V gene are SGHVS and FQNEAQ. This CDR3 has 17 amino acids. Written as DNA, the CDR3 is TGTGCCAGCAGCCAGGTTGTGGGGCGGACAATCTACAATGAGCAGTTCTTC. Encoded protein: CASSQVVGRTIYNEQFF.

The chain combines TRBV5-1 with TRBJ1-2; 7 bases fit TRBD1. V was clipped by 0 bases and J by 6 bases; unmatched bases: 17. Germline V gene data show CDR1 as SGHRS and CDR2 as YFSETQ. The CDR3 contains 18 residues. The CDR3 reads CASSLASFSQGTGDGYTF. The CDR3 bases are TGCGCCAGCAGCTTGGCCTCGTTCTCACAGGGGACGGGCGATGGCTACACCTTC. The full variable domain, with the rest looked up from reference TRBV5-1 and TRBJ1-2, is KAGVTQTPRYLIKTRGQQVTLSCSPISGHRSVSWYQQTPGQGLQFLFEYFSETQRNKGNFPGRFSGRQFSNSRSEMNVSTLELGDSALYLCASSLASFSQGTGDGYTFGSGTRLTVV.

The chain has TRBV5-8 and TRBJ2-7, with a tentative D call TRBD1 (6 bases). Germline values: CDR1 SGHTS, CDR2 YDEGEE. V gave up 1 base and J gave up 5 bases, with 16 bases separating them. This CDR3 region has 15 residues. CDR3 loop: CASSLQAGVENEQYF. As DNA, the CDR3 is TGTGCCAGCAGCTTGCAGGCAGGGGTGGAAAACGAGCAGTACTTC.

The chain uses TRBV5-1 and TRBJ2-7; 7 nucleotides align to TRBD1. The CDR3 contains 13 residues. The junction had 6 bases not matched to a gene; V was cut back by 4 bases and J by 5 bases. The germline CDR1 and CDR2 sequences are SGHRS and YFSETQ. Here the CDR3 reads CASSTTGPHEQYF. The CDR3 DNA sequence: TGCGCCAGCAGCACGACAGGGCCCCACGAGCAGTACTTC.

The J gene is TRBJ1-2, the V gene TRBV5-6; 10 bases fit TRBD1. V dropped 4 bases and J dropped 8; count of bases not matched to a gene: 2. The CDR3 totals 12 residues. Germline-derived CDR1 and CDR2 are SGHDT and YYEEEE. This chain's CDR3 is CASSQTGGGYTF. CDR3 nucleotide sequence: TGTGCCAGCAGCCAGACAGGGGGCGGCTACACCTTC.

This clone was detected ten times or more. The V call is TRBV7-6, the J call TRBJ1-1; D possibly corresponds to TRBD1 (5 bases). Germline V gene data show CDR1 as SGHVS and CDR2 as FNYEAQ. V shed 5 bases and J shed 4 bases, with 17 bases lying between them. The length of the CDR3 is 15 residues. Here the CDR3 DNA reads TGTGCCAGCAGCAAACCCCAGGGAGGGACCACTGAAGCTTTCTTT. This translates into CASSKPQGGTTEAFF.

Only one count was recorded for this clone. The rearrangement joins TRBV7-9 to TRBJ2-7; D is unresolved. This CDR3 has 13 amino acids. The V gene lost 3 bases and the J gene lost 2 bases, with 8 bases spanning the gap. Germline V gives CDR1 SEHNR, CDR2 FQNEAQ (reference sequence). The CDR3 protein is CASSFDATYEQYF. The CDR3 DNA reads TGTGCCAGCAGCTTCGATGCTACCTACGAGCAGTACTTC.

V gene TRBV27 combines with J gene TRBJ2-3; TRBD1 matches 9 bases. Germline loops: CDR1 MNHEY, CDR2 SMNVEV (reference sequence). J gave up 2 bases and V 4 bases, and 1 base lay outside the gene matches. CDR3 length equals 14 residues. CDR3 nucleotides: TGTGCCAGCAGTTGGACAGGGGTCACAGATACGCAGTATTTT. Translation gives CASSWTGVTDTQYF.

CDR3 nucleotides: TGTGCCAGCAGCCAAGTTGGGGACAGGGGCACTGAAGCTTTCTTT. As protein: CASSQVGDRGTEAFF. V and J are TRBV14 and TRBJ1-1; 10 bases agree with TRBD1. V shed 1 base, J shed 4 bases, and the junction held 3 bases outside the gene matches. Germline assignment: CDR1 SGHDN and CDR2 FVKESK. The CDR3 is 15 residues long.

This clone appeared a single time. CDR3 DNA: TGCGCCAGCAGCCAAGTTGTCCCCGGGACTAACTATGGCTACACCTTC. Translation gives CASSQVVPGTNYGYTF. V is TRBV4-3 and J is TRBJ1-2; no definite D call. The CDR3 runs 16 residues. Germline V gene sequence: CDR1 LGHNA, CDR2 YSLEER. V was clipped by 1 base and J by 0 bases, with 12 bases between them.

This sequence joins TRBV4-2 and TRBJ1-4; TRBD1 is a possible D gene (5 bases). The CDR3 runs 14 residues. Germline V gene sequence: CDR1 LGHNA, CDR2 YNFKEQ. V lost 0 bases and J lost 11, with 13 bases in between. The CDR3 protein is CASSQDKGRDKLFF. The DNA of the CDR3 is TGTGCCAGCAGCCAAGATAAGGGCAGGGATAAACTGTTTTTT.

The CDR3 nucleotides are TGTGCCAGCAGCGTAGGCCCTCGGCGGGGGGAAAACACCGGGGAGCTGTTTTTT. Translation: CASSVGPRRGENTGELFF. This rearrangement joins TRBV9 to TRBJ2-2; TRBD2 matches 8 bases. CDR3 length: 18 residues. V shed 0 bases, J shed 2 bases, and the junction held 9 bases outside the gene matches. Germline V lookup: CDR1 SGDLS, CDR2 YYNGEE.

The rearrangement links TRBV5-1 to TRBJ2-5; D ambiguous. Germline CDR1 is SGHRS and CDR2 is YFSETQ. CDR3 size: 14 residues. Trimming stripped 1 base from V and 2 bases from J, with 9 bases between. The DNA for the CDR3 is TGCGCCAGCAGCTTGTCGGTACTACAAGAGACCCAGTACTTC. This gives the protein CASSLSVLQETQYF.

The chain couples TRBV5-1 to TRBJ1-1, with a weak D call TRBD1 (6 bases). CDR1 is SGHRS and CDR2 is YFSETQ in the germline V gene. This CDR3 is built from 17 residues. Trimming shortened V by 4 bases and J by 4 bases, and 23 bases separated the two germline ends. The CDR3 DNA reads TGCGCCAGCAGCGCCAACCCCGTCCGGGGAGGGGGCACTGAAGCTTTCTTT. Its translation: CASSANPVRGGGTEAFF.

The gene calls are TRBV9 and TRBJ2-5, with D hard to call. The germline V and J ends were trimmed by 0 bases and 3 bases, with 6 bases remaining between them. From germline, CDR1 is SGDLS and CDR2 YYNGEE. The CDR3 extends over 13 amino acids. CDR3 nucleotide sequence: TGTGCCAGCAGCGTAGCACCGGAAGAGACCCAGTACTTC. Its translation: CASSVAPEETQYF.

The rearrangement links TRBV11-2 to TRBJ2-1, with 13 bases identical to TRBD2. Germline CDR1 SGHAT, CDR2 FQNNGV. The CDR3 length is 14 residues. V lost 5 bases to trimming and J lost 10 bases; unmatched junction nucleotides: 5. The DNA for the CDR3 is TGTGCCAGCAGCGAGACGGGACTAGCGGGAGAGCAGTTCTTC. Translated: CASSETGLAGEQFF.

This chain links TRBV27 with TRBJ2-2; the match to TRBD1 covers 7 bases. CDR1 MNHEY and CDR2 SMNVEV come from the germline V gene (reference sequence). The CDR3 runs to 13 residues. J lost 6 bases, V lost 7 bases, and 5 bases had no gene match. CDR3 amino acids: CASNFRGSGELFF. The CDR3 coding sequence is TGTGCCAGCAACTTCAGGGGGTCCGGGGAGCTGTTTTTT.

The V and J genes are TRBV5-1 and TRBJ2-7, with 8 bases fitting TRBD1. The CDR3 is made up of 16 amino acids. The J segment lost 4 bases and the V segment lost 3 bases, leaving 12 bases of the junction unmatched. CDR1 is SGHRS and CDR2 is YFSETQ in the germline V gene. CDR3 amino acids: CASSSPAGQGSYEQYF. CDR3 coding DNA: TGCGCCAGCAGCTCCCCTGCAGGACAGGGCTCGTACGAGCAGTACTTC.

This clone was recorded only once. The CDR3 nucleotides are TGTGCCAGCAGGCCCGAGGGGGACGGTGAAGCTTTCTTT. This sequence encodes CASRPEGDGEAFF. This chain connects TRBV2 to TRBJ1-1, with D possibly being TRBD1 (6 bases). V was pared by 6 bases and J by 7 bases, with 15 bases between. Germline V gene data show CDR1 as SNHLY and CDR2 as FYNNEI. The CDR3 loop spans 13 amino acids.

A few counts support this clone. The CDR3 region has the DNA TGTGCCAGCAGCTTAGTCCAGGGCTATGGCTACACCTTC. Protein product: CASSLVQGYGYTF. This sequence joins TRBV7-6 and TRBJ1-2; a possible D gene is TRBD1 (5 bases). This CDR3 comprises 13 residues. The ends were cut back, 1 base at V and 4 bases at J, with 7 bases in the middle. From germline, CDR1 is SGHVS and CDR2 FNYEAQ.

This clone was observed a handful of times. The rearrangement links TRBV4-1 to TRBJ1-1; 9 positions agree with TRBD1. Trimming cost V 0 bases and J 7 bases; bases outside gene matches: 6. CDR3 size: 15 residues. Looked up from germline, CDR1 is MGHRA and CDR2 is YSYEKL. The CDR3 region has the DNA TGCGCCAGCAGCCAAGAGGGACAGGGTATTGATGAAGCTTTCTTT. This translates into CASSQEGQGIDEAFF.

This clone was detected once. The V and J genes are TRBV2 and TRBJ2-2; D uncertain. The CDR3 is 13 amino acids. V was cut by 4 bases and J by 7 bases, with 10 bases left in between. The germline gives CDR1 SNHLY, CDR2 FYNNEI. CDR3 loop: CASSGTLGGELFF. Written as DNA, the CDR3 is TGTGCCAGCAGTGGAACTCTAGGCGGGGAGCTGTTTTTT.